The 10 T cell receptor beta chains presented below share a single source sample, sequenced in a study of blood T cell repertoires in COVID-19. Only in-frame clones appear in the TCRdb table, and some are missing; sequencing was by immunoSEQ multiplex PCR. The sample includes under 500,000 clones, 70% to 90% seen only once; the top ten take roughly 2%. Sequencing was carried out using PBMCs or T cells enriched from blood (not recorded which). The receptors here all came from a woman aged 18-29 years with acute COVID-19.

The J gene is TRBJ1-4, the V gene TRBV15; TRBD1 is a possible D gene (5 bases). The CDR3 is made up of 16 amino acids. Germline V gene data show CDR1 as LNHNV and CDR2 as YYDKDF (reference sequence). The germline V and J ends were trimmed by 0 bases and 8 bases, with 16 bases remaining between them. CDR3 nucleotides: TGTGCCACCAGCAGAGATCGCGGACAAGGGAACGAAAAACTGTTTTTT. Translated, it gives CATSRDRGQGNEKLFF.

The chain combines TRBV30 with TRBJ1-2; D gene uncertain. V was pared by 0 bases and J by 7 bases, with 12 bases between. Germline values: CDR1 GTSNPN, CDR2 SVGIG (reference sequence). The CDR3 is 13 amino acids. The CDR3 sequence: CAWSVQSGAGYTF. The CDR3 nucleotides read TGTGCCTGGAGTGTACAATCCGGAGCTGGCTACACCTTC. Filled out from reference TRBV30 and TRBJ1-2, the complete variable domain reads SQTIHQWPATLVQPVGSPLSLECTVEGTSNPNLYWYRQAAGRGLQLLFYSVGIGQISSEVPQNLSASRPQDRQFILSSKKLLLSDSGFYLCAWSVQSGAGYTFGSGTRLTVV.

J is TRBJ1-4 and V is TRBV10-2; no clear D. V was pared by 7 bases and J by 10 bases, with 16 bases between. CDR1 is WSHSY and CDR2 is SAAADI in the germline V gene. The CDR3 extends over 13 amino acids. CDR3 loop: CASNDYGEGKLFF. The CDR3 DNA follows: TGCGCCAGCAATGATTATGGGGAGGGAAAACTGTTTTTT.

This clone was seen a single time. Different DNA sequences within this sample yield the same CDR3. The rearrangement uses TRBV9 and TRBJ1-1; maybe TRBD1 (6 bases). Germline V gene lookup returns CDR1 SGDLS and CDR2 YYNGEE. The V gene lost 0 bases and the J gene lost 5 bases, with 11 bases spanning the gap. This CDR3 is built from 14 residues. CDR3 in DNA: TGTGCCAGCAGCGTAGAAGGCCAGGGGACTGAAGCTTTCTTT. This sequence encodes CASSVEGQGTEAFF.

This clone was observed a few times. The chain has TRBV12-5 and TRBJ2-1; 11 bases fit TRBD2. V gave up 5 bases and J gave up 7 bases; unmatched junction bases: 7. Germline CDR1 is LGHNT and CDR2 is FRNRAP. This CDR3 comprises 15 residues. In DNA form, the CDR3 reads TGTGCTAGTGGTCTTAGCGGGAGGGCCTCAAATGAGCAGTTCTTC. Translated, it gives CASGLSGRASNEQFF.

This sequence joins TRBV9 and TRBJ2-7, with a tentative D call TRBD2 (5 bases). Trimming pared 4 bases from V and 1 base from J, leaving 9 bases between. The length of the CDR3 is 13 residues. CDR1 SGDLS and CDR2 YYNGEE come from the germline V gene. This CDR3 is CASSTAVSYEQYF. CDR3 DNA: TGTGCCAGCAGCACAGCGGTATCCTACGAGCAGTACTTC.

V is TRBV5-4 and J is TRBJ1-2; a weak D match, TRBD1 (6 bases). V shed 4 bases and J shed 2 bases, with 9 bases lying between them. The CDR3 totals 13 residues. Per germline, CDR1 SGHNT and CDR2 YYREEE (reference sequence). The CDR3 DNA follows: TGTGCCAGCAGCCGGGACACCAACTATGGCTACACCTTC. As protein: CASSRDTNYGYTF.

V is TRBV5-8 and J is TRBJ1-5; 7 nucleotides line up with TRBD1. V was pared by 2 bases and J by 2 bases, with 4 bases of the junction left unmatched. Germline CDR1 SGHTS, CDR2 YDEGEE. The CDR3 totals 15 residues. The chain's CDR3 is CASSFAGGGNQPQHF. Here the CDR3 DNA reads TGTGCCAGCAGCTTTGCAGGGGGTGGCAATCAGCCCCAGCATTTT.

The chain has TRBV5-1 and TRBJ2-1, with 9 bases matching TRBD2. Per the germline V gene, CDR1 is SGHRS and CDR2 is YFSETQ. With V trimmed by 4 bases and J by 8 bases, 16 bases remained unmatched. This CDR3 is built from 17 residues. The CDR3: CASSQFGTSPRGDEQFF. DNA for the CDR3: TGCGCCAGCAGCCAATTTGGGACTAGCCCCCGGGGGGATGAGCAGTTCTTC. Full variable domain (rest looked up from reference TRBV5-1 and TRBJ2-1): KAGVTQTPRYLIKTRGQQVTLSCSPISGHRSVSWYQQTPGQGLQFLFEYFSETQRNKGNFPGRFSGRQFSNSRSEMNVSTLELGDSALYLCASSQFGTSPRGDEQFFGPGTRLTVL.

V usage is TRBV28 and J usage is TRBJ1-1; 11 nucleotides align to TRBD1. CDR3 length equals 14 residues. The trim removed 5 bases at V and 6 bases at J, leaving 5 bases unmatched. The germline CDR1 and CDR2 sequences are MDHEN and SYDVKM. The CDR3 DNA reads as TGTGCCAGCAGTGTGGACAGGGGGCGGGCTGAAGCTTTCTTT. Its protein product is CASSVDRGRAEAFF.